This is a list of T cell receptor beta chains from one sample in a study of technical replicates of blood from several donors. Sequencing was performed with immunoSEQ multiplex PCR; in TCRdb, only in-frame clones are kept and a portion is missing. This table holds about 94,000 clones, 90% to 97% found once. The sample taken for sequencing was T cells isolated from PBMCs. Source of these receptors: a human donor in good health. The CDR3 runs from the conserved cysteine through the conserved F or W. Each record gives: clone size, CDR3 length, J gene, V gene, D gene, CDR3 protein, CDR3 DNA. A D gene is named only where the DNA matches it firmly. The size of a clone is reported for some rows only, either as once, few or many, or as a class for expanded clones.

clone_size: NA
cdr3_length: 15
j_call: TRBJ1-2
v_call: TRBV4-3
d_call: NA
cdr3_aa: CASSQARGGLYGYTF
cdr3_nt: TGCGCCAGCAGCCAAGCCCGAGGAGGCCTCTATGGCTACACCTTC

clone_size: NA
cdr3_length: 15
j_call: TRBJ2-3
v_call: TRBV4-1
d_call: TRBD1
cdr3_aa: CASSIRTGDTDTQYF
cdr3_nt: TGCGCCAGCAGCATTCGGACAGGGGATACAGATACGCAGTATTTT

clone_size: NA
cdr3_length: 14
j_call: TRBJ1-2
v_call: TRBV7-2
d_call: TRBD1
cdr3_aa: CASSQSTGQRGYTF
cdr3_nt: TGTGCCAGCAGCCAATCGACGGGACAGAGGGGCTACACCTTC

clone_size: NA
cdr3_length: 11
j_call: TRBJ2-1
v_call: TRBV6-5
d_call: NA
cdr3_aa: CASSYFYEQFF
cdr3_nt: TGTGCCAGCAGTTACTTCTACGAGCAGTTCTTC

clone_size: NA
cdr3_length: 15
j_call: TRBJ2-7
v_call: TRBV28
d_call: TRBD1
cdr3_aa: CASSNRDRGLGEQYF
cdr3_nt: TGTGCCAGCAGCAACCGGGACAGAGGTTTAGGGGAGCAGTACTTC

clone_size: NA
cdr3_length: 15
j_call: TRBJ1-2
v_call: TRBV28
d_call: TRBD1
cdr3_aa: CASRAQGAWGYGYTF
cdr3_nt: TGTGCCAGCCGAGCACAGGGGGCTTGGGGCTATGGCTACACCTTC

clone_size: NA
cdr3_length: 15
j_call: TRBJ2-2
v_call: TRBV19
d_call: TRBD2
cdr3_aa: CASIETSGRPGELFF
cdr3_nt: TGTGCCAGTATTGAGACTAGCGGGAGACCCGGGGAGCTGTTTTTT

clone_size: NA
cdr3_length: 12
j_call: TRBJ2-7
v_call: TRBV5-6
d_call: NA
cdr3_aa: CASSLGGYEQYF
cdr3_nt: TGTGCCAGCAGCTTAGGCGGCTACGAGCAGTACTTC

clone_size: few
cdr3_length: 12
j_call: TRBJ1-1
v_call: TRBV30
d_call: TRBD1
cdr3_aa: CAWSVQGAEAFF
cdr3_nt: TGTGCCTGGAGTGTACAGGGGGCGGAAGCTTTCTTT

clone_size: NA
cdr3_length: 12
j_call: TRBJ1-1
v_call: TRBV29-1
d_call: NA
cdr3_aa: CSLPLLNGEAFF
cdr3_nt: TGCAGCCTTCCCCTCCTGAACGGTGAAGCTTTCTTT

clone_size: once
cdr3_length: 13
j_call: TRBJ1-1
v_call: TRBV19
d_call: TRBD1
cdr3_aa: CASSTGQGTEAFF
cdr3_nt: TGTGCCAGTAGTACAGGACAGGGAACTGAAGCTTTCTTT

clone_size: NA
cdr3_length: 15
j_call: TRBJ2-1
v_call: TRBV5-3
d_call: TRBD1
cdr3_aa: CARSFHGQGDNEQFF
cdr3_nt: TGTGCCAGAAGCTTTCACGGACAGGGAGACAATGAGCAGTTCTTC

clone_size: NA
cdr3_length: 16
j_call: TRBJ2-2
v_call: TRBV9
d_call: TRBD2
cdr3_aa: CASSGRTSPNTGELFF
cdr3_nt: TGTGCCAGCAGCGGTCGGACTAGCCCTAACACCGGGGAGCTGTTTTTT

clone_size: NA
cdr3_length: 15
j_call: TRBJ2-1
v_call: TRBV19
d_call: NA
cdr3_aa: CASSIALSSYNEQFF
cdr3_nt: TGTGCCAGTAGTATAGCCCTTAGCTCCTACAATGAGCAGTTCTTC

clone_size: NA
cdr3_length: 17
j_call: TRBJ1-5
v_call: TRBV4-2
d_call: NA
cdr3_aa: CASSQDIGVGSNQPQHF
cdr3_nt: TGTGCCAGCAGCCAAGATATCGGGGTAGGGAGCAATCAGCCCCAGCATTTT

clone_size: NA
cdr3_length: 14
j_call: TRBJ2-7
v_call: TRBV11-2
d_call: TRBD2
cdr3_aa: CASTRSGSSYEQYF
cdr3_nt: TGTGCCAGCACCCGTAGCGGGTCTTCCTACGAGCAGTACTTC

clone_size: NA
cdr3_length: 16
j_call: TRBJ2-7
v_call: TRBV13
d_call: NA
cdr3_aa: CASSLNPSARGDEQYF
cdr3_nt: TGTGCCAGCAGCTTAAACCCCAGCGCCAGAGGTGACGAGCAGTACTTC

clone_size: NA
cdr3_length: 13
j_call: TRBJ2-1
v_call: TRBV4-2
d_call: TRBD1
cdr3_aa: CASSLGTGNEQFF
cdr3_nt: TGTGCCAGCAGCCTCGGGACAGGGAATGAGCAGTTCTTC

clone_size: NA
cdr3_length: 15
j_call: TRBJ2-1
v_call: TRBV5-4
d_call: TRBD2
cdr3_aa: CASRRTSGGVDEQFF
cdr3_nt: TGTGCCAGCAGGAGGACTAGCGGAGGGGTGGATGAGCAGTTCTTC

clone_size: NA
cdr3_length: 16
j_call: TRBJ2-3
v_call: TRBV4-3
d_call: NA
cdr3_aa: CASSQVVLGVSDTQYF
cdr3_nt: TGCGCCAGCAGCCAGGTGGTCTTAGGGGTATCAGATACGCAGTATTTT

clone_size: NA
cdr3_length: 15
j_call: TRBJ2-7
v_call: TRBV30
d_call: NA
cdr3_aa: CAWSVVGVPHYEQYF
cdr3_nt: TGTGCCTGGAGTGTGGTAGGGGTCCCCCACTACGAGCAGTACTTC

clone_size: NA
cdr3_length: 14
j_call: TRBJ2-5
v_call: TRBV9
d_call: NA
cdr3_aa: CASSIGDTKETQYF
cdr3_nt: TGTGCCAGCAGCATTGGGGACACCAAAGAGACCCAGTACTTC

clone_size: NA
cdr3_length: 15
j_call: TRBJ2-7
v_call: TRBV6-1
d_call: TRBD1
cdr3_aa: CASSPIQGAPYEQYF
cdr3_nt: TGTGCCAGCAGCCCAATACAGGGGGCCCCCTACGAGCAGTACTTC

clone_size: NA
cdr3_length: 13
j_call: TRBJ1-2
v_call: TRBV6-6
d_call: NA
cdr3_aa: CASSLSANYGYTF
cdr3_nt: TGTGCCAGCAGTTTATCAGCTAACTATGGCTACACCTTC

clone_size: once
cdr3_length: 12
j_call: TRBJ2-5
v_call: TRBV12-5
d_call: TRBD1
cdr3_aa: CASGWTGETQYF
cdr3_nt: TGTGCTAGTGGGTGGACAGGGGAGACCCAGTACTTC

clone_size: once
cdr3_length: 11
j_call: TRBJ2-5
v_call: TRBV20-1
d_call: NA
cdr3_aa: CSASGEETQYF
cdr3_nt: TGCAGTGCTAGCGGAGAGGAGACCCAGTACTTC

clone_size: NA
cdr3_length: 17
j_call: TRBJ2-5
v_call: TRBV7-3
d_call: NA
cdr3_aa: CASSLRSGDSLQETQYF
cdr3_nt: TGTGCCAGCAGCTTAAGATCAGGAGACAGTTTACAAGAGACCCAGTACTTC

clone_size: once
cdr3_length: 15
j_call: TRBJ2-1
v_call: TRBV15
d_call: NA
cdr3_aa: CATSIFRNSYNEQFF
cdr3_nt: TGTGCCACCAGCATATTCAGGAACTCCTACAATGAGCAGTTCTTC

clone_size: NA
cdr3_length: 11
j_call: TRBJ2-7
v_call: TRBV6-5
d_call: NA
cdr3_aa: CASSLVYEQYF
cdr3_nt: TGTGCCAGCAGTCTAGTCTACGAGCAGTACTTC

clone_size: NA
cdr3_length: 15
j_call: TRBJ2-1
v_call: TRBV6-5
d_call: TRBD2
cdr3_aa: CASSGSGSSYNEQFF
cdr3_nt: TGTGCCAGCAGCGGAAGCGGGAGCTCCTACAATGAGCAGTTCTTC

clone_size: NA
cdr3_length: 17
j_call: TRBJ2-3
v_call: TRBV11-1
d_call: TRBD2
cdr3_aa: CASSFLAGDGRGDTQYF
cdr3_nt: TGTGCCAGCAGCTTTCTAGCGGGAGACGGTCGTGGAGATACGCAGTATTTT

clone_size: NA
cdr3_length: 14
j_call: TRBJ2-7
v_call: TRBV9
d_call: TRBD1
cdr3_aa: CASSVETGGYEQYF
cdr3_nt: TGTGCCAGCAGCGTAGAGACAGGGGGCTACGAGCAGTACTTC

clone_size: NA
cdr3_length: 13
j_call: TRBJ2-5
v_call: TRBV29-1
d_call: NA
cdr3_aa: CSGLDRVQETQYF
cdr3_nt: TGCAGCGGATTGGACAGAGTCCAAGAGACCCAGTACTTC

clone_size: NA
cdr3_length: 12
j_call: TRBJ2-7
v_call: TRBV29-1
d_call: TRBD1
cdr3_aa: CSVRRDRLEQYF
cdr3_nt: TGCAGCGTTAGACGGGACAGGCTCGAGCAGTACTTC

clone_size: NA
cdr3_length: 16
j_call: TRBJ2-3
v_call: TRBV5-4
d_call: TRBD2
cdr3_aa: CASSLGLAESTDTQYF
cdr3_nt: TGTGCCAGCAGCTTAGGACTAGCGGAAAGCACAGATACGCAGTATTTT

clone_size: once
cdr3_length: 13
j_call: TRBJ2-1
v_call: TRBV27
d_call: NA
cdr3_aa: CASSWGAYNEQFF
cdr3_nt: TGTGCCAGCAGTTGGGGAGCTTACAATGAGCAGTTCTTC

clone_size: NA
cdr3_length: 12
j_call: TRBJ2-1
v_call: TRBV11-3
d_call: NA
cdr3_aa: CASTSSYNEQFF
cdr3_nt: TGTGCCAGCACTAGCTCCTACAATGAGCAGTTCTTC

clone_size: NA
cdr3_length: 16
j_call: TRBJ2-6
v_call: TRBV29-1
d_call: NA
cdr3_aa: CSVVTGGGSGANVLTF
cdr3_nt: TGCAGCGTTGTCACAGGGGGGGGCTCTGGGGCCAACGTCCTGACTTTC

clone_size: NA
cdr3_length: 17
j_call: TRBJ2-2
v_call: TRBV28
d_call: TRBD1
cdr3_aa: CASSFRWGTGPTGELFF
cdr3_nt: TGTGCCAGCAGTTTTAGATGGGGGACAGGGCCCACCGGGGAGCTGTTTTTT

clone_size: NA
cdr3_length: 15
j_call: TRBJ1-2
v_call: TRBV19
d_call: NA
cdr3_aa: CASSIFSQGLYGYTF
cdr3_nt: TGTGCCAGTAGTATTTTTAGTCAGGGGTTATATGGCTACACCTTC

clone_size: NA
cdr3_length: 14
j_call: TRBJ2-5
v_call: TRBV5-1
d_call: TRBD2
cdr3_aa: CASSSSGRRETQYF
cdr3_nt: TGCGCCAGCAGCTCAAGCGGGAGAAGGGAGACCCAGTACTTC

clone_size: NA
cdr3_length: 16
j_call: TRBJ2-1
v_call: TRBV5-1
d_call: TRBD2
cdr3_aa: CASSLQGSGRDNEQFF
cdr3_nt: TGCGCCAGCAGCTTGCAAGGTAGCGGGAGGGATAATGAGCAGTTCTTC

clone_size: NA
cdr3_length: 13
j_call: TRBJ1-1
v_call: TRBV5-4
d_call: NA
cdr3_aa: CASSLTGRTEAFF
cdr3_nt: TGTGCCAGCAGCCTTACAGGGCGGACTGAAGCTTTCTTT

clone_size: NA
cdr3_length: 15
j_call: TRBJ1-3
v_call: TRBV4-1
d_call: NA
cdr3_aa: CASSQPVVSGNTIYF
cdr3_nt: TGCGCCAGCAGCCAACCGGTTGTCTCTGGAAACACCATATATTTT

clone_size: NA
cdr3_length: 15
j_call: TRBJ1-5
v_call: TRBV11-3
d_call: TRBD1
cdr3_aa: CASSPGTGLAQPQHF
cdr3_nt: TGTGCCAGCAGCCCCGGGACAGGGCTCGCCCAGCCCCAGCATTTT

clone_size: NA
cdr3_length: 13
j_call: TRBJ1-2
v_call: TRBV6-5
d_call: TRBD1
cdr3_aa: CASRTTGGYGYTF
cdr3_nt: TGTGCCAGCAGAACTACAGGGGGATATGGCTACACCTTC

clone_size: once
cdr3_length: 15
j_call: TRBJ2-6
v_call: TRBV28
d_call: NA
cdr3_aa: CASSESGAGANVLTF
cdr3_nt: TGTGCCAGCAGTGAATCAGGGGCTGGGGCCAACGTCCTGACTTTC